These T cell receptor beta chains were read from a single sample in a study of vaccination and CD4 T cells after COVID-19. Via MiXCR, TCRdb re-called the PCR reads, giving one row per CDR3 protein. In the table there are about 5,600 distinct CDR3 sequences, about 44% of which are singletons. These TCRs' antigens remain unknown. Sequencing was done on a sample of CD4+ T cells from blood, cultured in vitro. The receptors here all came from a human donor who had recovered from COVID-19. The CDR3 runs from the conserved cysteine through the conserved F or W. Fields, in order: clone size, J gene, D gene, V gene, CDR3 DNA, CDR3 protein. The D gene is left open where the match is weak. Expanded clones get a size class; other rows say once, few or many, or leave the size out.

>once|TRBJ1-1|-|TRBV28
TGTGCCAGCCGAGGAGGTGGGAACACTGAAGCTTTCTTT
CASRGGGNTEAFF
>few|TRBJ2-1|TRBD2|TRBV15
TGTGCCACCAGCAAGTCAGCGGGAGTGTACAATGAGCAGTTCTTC
CATSKSAGVYNEQFF
>few|TRBJ2-5|-|TRBV20-1
TGCAGTGCTAGAGATCGGATTGACCAAGAGACCCAGTACTTC
CSARDRIDQETQYF
>-|TRBJ1-4|-|TRBV20-1
TGCAGTGCTAGGCAAGGGGGTGATGAAAAACTGTTTTTT
CSARQGGDEKLFF
>few|TRBJ2-3|-|TRBV11-2
TGTGCCAGCAGCTTAGGGGCAGCCCGCACAGATACGCAGTATTTT
CASSLGAARTDTQYF
>few|TRBJ2-1|TRBD2|TRBV20-1
TGCAGTGCTAGAGTCCTCAGCCAGCGGGGGGTCCCCTACAATGAGCAGTTCTTC
CSARVLSQRGVPYNEQFF
>-|TRBJ2-3|-|TRBV7-7
TGTGCCAGCAGCCAACGGGCGGGTGGCCGTGGCGCAGATACGCAGTATTTT
CASSQRAGGRGADTQYF
>few|TRBJ1-5|TRBD1|TRBV6-8
TGTGCCAGCAGTCAAGAGCCCCTAGGACAGGGGCGCTGTTATAGCAATCAGCCCCAGCATTTT
CASSQEPLGQGRCYSNQPQHF
>few|TRBJ1-5|TRBD1|TRBV19
TGTGCCACCGAGGGACAGGCCAATCAGCCCCAGCATTTT
CATEGQANQPQHF
>-|TRBJ1-1|TRBD1|TRBV18
TGTGCCAGCTCACCAGTCCCGGGACAGGGGGCGGACACTGAAGCTTTCTTT
CASSPVPGQGADTEAFF
>-|TRBJ2-3|TRBD2|TRBV27
TGTGCCAGCAGTTTAGGGAGCGGGGGGGAGACAGATACGCAGTATTTT
CASSLGSGGETDTQYF
>few|TRBJ2-1|TRBD2|TRBV7-9
TGTGCCAGCAGCTTAGCCCTAGCGGGAGCGTACAATGAGCAGTTCTTC
CASSLALAGAYNEQFF
>once|TRBJ2-6|-|TRBV4-1
TGCGCCAGCAGCCAAGTTTCTGGGCCTGGGGCCAACGTCCTGACTTTC
CASSQVSGPGANVLTF
>-|TRBJ2-1|TRBD2|TRBV7-2
TGTGCCAGCACCCCAAACTCACTAGCGGGAGTTGAGCAGTTCTTC
CASTPNSLAGVEQFF
>-|TRBJ1-6|TRBD1|TRBV7-2
TGTGCCAGCAGCTCCCGGACAGGGAATAATTCACCCCTCCACTTT
CASSSRTGNNSPLHF
>-|TRBJ2-3|-|TRBV18
TGTGCCAGCTCACCACCAACATCTAGCGATTTCACAGATACGCAGTATTTT
CASSPPTSSDFTDTQYF
>-|TRBJ2-3|TRBD2|TRBV10-3
TGTGCCAACGGGGGCGGGGGGGACACAGATACGCAGTATTTT
CANGGGGDTDTQYF
>large|TRBJ1-3|-|TRBV11-3
TGTGCCAGCAGCCCGAACTATGGAAACACCATATATTTT
CASSPNYGNTIYF
>few|TRBJ2-1|-|TRBV27
TGTGCCAGTGCCGCCACCCGTGGGGGGACCGAGCAGTTCTTC
CASAATRGGTEQFF
>-|TRBJ2-7|TRBD1|TRBV20-1
TGCAGTGCAAGAGGGGCTGGGGCAGGGGGCCCAGAGCAGTACTTC
CSARGAGAGGPEQYF
>-|TRBJ2-1|TRBD2|TRBV24-1
TGTGCCACCAGTGCGGGGGGGCAGTCACCCTACAATGAGCAGTTCTTC
CATSAGGQSPYNEQFF
>few|TRBJ2-3|TRBD2|TRBV20-1
TGCAGTGCTAGAGGATCCCTAGCGGGAGCAGATACGCAGTATTTT
CSARGSLAGADTQYF
>-|TRBJ1-2|-|TRBV7-2
TGTGCCAGCAGCTTAGTCCAGGGCTCTTATGGCTACACCTTC
CASSLVQGSYGYTF
>few|TRBJ1-5|-|TRBV6-5
TGTGCCAGCAGTTACAGAGAGGCCCAGCCCCAGCATTTT
CASSYREAQPQHF
>-|TRBJ2-1|-|TRBV5-1
TGCGCCAGCAGCTTACAGGTTAGCTCCTACAATGAGCAGTTCTTC
CASSLQVSSYNEQFF
>-|TRBJ2-1|TRBD2|TRBV6-2/TRBV6-3
TGTGCCAGCAGTTCCACTAGCGGGAGAGTCCATGAGCAGTTCTTC
CASSSTSGRVHEQFF
>-|TRBJ1-2|-|TRBV20-1
TGCAGTGCTAGAGAGGGGGCGAATTTGGTGAGGGGCTACACCTTC
CSAREGANLVRGYTF
>few|TRBJ2-5|TRBD1|TRBV20-1
TGCAGTGCTAGAGATGACAGGGGAGAGACCCAGTACTTC
CSARDDRGETQYF
>once|TRBJ2-5|TRBD2|TRBV11-3
TGTGCCAGCAGCTTGACGCTTCCCCTTGACGCGGGAGCAAGCGAGACCCAGTACTTC
CASSLTLPLDAGASETQYF
>-|TRBJ2-1|-|TRBV20-1
TGCAGTGCTTCTAACCCGGGACGACTCTCCAATGAGCAGTTCTTC
CSASNPGRLSNEQFF
>-|TRBJ2-3|TRBD2|TRBV20-1
TGCAGTGCTAGGGAGGGACTAACAGATACGCAGTATTTT
CSAREGLTDTQYF
>-|TRBJ1-6|-|TRBV6-5
TGTGCCAGCAGTTACAGGCAGGGTTTTAATCCACCCCTCCACTTT
CASSYRQGFNPPLHF
>medium-sized|TRBJ1-3|-|TRBV7-9
TGTGCCAGCAGCCTGGTGGTGGCAGTAGGAAACACCATATATTTT
CASSLVVAVGNTIYF
>few|TRBJ1-2|-|TRBV20-1
TGCAGTGCTAGAGTGGACGACTATGGCTACACCTTC
CSARVDDYGYTF
>-|TRBJ1-5|-|TRBV29-1
TGCAGCGTTGTAGTCGGGGGGTATAGCAATCAGCCCCAGCATTTT
CSVVVGGYSNQPQHF
>-|TRBJ2-3|-|TRBV28
TGTGCCAGCAGTCCCACATCGGCGGGAATCACAGATACGCAGTATTTT
CASSPTSAGITDTQYF
>-|TRBJ1-5|-|TRBV21-1
TGTGCCAGCAGCAAAACCTCTAAAAATCAGCCCCAGCATTTT
CASSKTSKNQPQHF
>few|TRBJ2-2|-|TRBV6-1
TGTGCCAGCAGGACCACAGCAAACACCGGGGAGCTGTTTTTT
CASRTTANTGELFF
>-|TRBJ1-1|TRBD1|TRBV6-1
TGTGCCAGCAGCCACAGACAAGACTCGGGACAGAAGAACACTGAAGCTTTCTTT
CASSHRQDSGQKNTEAFF
>few|TRBJ2-2|-|TRBV7-2
TGTGCCAGCAGCGCTCCTAGAGAGGGCGGGGAGCTGTTTTTT
CASSAPREGGELFF
>-|TRBJ2-7|TRBD1|TRBV11-1
TGTGCCAGCAGCTTCGGGACAGTGGGAATTTACGAGCAGTACTTC
CASSFGTVGIYEQYF
>-|TRBJ2-7|TRBD1|TRBV15
TGTGCCACCAGCAGAGATGCAGGGGGCTCCTACGAGCAGTACTTC
CATSRDAGGSYEQYF
>-|TRBJ2-3|-|TRBV15
TGTGCCACCCTACAACAGGGAAGAACAGATACGCAGTATTTT
CATLQQGRTDTQYF
>once|TRBJ1-4|-|TRBV6-1
TGTGCCAGCAGTCCGGACCTAGTTGTCAAAAGACTGTTTTTT
CASSPDLVVKRLFF
>few|TRBJ2-3|-|TRBV4-1
TGCGCCAGCAGCCAAGATAGGGCTAGCGATACGCAGTATTTT
CASSQDRASDTQYF
>-|TRBJ2-7|TRBD1|TRBV5-4
TGTGCCAGCAGCATTGGACAGGGAGACTCCTACGAGCAGTACTTC
CASSIGQGDSYEQYF
>-|TRBJ1-2|TRBD1|TRBV7-9
TGTGCCAGCAGCTCGGACAGGGCCCAGGGTTCGTCTGGCTACACCTTC
CASSSDRAQGSSGYTF
>few|TRBJ2-5|-|TRBV5-5
TGTGCCAGCAGCTTCAGATGGATATGGGAGACCCAGTACTTC
CASSFRWIWETQYF
>few|TRBJ1-2|TRBD1|TRBV20-1
TGCAGTGCTAGGCCCCCCGGGACAGCATACTATGGCTACACCTTC
CSARPPGTAYYGYTF